This T cell receptor (beta chain) was retrieved from a study of blood T cell repertoires in COVID-19. Looking at the study overall: Italy, Spain and the United States were the sources of the convalescent and acute COVID-19 samples. From T cells, B-cell-depleted T cells, or PBMCs came the material, which was cDNA or gDNA.

Authors' analysis steps: Using reference gene primer amplification, nucleated cell counts were estimated. Data came from immunoSEQ multiplex PCR; TCRdb stores just in-frame clones and leaves some out. V and J calls and clone size come straight from that table; D and trimming were deduced from the DNA. The data contain hundreds of thousands of clones, more than 70% of them seen just once; the ten biggest clones take up 10% to 15%. CDR3 length equals 22 residues. In Seattle, patients joined the study during active infection and were tracked longitudinally. The clonotype was recovered from a woman in her 50s with COVID-19, enrolled during active disease. The specimen sequenced was peripheral blood. This chain connects TRBV21-1 to TRBJ1-2; TRBD1 was called by the table and not checked on the DNA. TRBV21-1 is described as a pseudogene. Here the CDR3 DNA reads TGTGCCAGCAGCCCCCTAATGACAGGGAGTTTTGTTCGTACTCGTTGGGATGGGGGCTACACCTTC. It codes for CASSPLMTGSFVRTRWDGGYTF.